The rows below give T cell receptor beta chains drawn from one sample of a study of regulatory T cells in long-lasting Graves disease. One entry per CDR3 protein, called by TCRdb with MiXCR from the multiplex PCR reads. The top ten hold approximately 18% of the sample, which has about 620,000 distinct CDR3 sequences, about 15% seen once. The same sample was also studied in work on T cells in Graves' hyperthyroidism and ophthalmopathy.

The material sequenced was peripheral blood mononuclear cells (PBMCs), taken at new diagnosis, from a patient treated with antithyroid drugs. The receptors were sampled from a woman aged 30 to 39 with Graves disease. Each CDR3 is given with its conserved first and last residue. The order of the fields is D gene, J gene, V gene, clone size, CDR3 DNA, CDR3 protein. The D gene is left open where the match is weak. A row's size may be missing; if present it is once, few, many or a size class.

TRBD2 TRBJ2-3 TRBV2 many TGTGCCAGCAGTGAAAGGGCTAGCGGGAGTCCAGATACGCAGTATTTT CASSERASGSPDTQYF
TRBD1 TRBJ2-7 TRBV29-1 many TGCAGCTTCCGGGACAGGGGGTACGAGCAGTACTTC CSFRDRGYEQYF
NA TRBJ2-1 TRBV7-2 few TGTGCCAGCGCACGACAAACTAGCTCCTACAATGAGCAGTTCTTC CASARQTSSYNEQFF
NA TRBJ1-2 TRBV7-2 NA TGTGCCAGCAGCCCTTCACTGACATCCTATGGCTACACCTTC CASSPSLTSYGYTF
NA TRBJ1-1 TRBV7-9 many TGTGCCAGCAGCTTTTCGAGAGTGAACACTGAAGCTTTCTTT CASSFSRVNTEAFF
TRBD2 TRBJ2-3 TRBV20-1 NA TGCAGTGCTAGCCGCCCGGGACTAGCCCCCGATACGCAGTATTTT CSASRPGLAPDTQYF
NA TRBJ1-2 TRBV6-1 NA TGTGCCAGCAGTCCCCGACAGGACTATGGCTACACCTTC CASSPRQDYGYTF
NA TRBJ2-3 TRBV7-9 NA TGTGCCAGCGGTTGGGGGCTAGCGGCAGATACGCAGTATTTT CASGWGLAADTQYF
TRBD2 TRBJ2-1 TRBV28 NA TGTGCCAGCAGTTTAGGGACTAGATATGATGAGCAGTTCTTC CASSLGTRYDEQFF
NA TRBJ2-1 TRBV12-3/TRBV12-4 many TGTGCCAGCAGTTTACGGTTGGGCGGGACGCTCGGTCCTAATGAGCAGTTCTTC CASSLRLGGTLGPNEQFF
TRBD1 TRBJ2-2 TRBV2 many TGTGCCAGCAGTCGACAGGGGGCCACCGGGGAGCTGTTTTTT CASSRQGATGELFF
NA TRBJ2-2 TRBV5-1 NA TGCGCCAGCAGCTCTACTGTAGGTGGCACCGGGGAGCTGTTTTTT CASSSTVGGTGELFF
NA TRBJ1-6 TRBV5-8 few TGTGCCAGCAGCTTTGAACAGGGAGGGCGGTTGAGTTCACCCCTCCACTTT CASSFEQGGRLSSPLHF
NA TRBJ2-3 TRBV25-1 NA TGTGCCAGCGCTAGGTTGCAGGACACAGATACGCAGTATTTT CASARLQDTDTQYF
TRBD1 TRBJ1-4 TRBV5-1 NA TGCGCCAGCAGCCCATGGACAGGGGAAACTAATGAAAAACTGTTTTTT CASSPWTGETNEKLFF
NA TRBJ2-5 TRBV20-1 many TGCAGTGCACCACGGGACACACAAGAGACCCAGTACTTC CSAPRDTQETQYF
NA TRBJ2-5 TRBV9 few TGTGCCAGCAGCGCCGGACCGTCATACTCACAAATGGAGACCCAGTACTTC CASSAGPSYSQMETQYF
NA TRBJ1-5 TRBV9 few TGTGCCAGCAGCCCCCCGGGGGACAATCAGCCCCAGCATTTT CASSPPGDNQPQHF
NA TRBJ2-7 TRBV10-3 NA TGTGCCATCAGTGAGAGCGTCGTCGGGGGCCCTGTGGAGCAGTACTTC CAISESVVGGPVEQYF
TRBD1 TRBJ1-2 TRBV28 many TGTGCCACTACCCAGGGGGACTATGGCTACACCTTC CATTQGDYGYTF
NA TRBJ2-7 TRBV29-1 NA TGCAGCGTGTGGGACGGACTCCCCTACGAGCAGTACTTC CSVWDGLPYEQYF
TRBD1 TRBJ1-4 TRBV28 NA TGTGCCAGCAGGCCACAGGGGGAGGGGGAAAAACTGTTTTTT CASRPQGEGEKLFF
TRBD1 TRBJ1-5 TRBV6-1 many TGTGCCAGCAGCGTTAGGGACAGGGGGCTCGGACAGCCCCAGCATTTT CASSVRDRGLGQPQHF
NA TRBJ1-6 TRBV6-5 few TGTGCCAGCAGTTACCCCCACGGGGGTAGTAATTCACCCCTCCACTTT CASSYPHGGSNSPLHF
NA TRBJ2-7 TRBV5-6 few TGTGCCAGCAGCCCCGGGACTCCCAGCGAGCAGTACTTC CASSPGTPSEQYF
TRBD1 TRBJ2-7 TRBV30 few TGTGCCTGGGACAGGGGGCAAAACGAGCAGTACTTC CAWDRGQNEQYF
TRBD2 TRBJ2-7 TRBV20-1 NA TGCAGTGCTAAGACTAGCGGCTACGAGCAGTACTTC CSAKTSGYEQYF
NA TRBJ1-2 TRBV6-5 many TGTGCCAGCAGTTACTCCGGGAATGGCTACACCTTC CASSYSGNGYTF
NA TRBJ2-7 TRBV11-2 NA TGTGCCAGCAGCTTAGCGACCGGGGGCAGGGCGTCCTACGAGCAGTACTTC CASSLATGGRASYEQYF
NA TRBJ2-5 TRBV20-1 many TGCAGTGCTAGTGGCTGGTTTGGGACGGAGACCCAGTACTTC CSASGWFGTETQYF
NA TRBJ2-7 TRBV28 NA TGTGCCAGCAGTTTTAGTAGGGGCTCGTCCTACGAGCAGTACTTC CASSFSRGSSYEQYF
NA TRBJ2-2 TRBV5-1 many TGCGCCAGCAGCTTCCAGGGTTGGAGCGGGGAGCTGTTTTTT CASSFQGWSGELFF
TRBD1 TRBJ1-6 TRBV2 many TGTGCCAGCAGCGCAATAGGACAGGGCAATTCACCCCTCCACTTT CASSAIGQGNSPLHF
NA TRBJ2-7 TRBV3-1 NA TGTGCCAGCAGTTCGACCAGGTCCTCCGAGCAGTACTTC CASSSTRSSEQYF
TRBD1 TRBJ2-3 TRBV6-2/TRBV6-3 NA TGTGCCAGCGTCTACAGGGGCTACACAGATACGCAGTATTTT CASVYRGYTDTQYF
TRBD1 TRBJ1-2 TRBV7-9 NA TGTGCCAGCAGCAACCGGACAGGGGCTTCGAACTATGGCTACACCTTC CASSNRTGASNYGYTF
NA TRBJ1-2 TRBV29-1 few TGCAGCGTTGGGGGGAATACAGGGCTTAACGGCTACACCTTC CSVGGNTGLNGYTF
TRBD1 TRBJ1-5 TRBV6-1 many TGTGCCAGCAGTGAATTTGACAGGGGCCCTCAGCCCCAGCATTTT CASSEFDRGPQPQHF
NA TRBJ2-1 TRBV7-3 many TGTGCCAGCAGCTCAGATAGCTTTAGGGGCAATGAGCAGTTCTTC CASSSDSFRGNEQFF
TRBD1 TRBJ1-5 TRBV6-2/TRBV6-3 NA TGTGCCAGCAGTAGACAGGGGGCGAGCGATCAGCCCCAGCATTTT CASSRQGASDQPQHF
NA TRBJ2-1 TRBV12-3/TRBV12-4 NA TGTGCCAGCAGTCTAGGGGTAGATGAGCAGTTCTTC CASSLGVDEQFF